The 24 T cell receptor beta chains below all came from one sample that was sequenced in a study of blood T cell repertoires in COVID-19. Profiled with immunoSEQ multiplex PCR; TCRdb holds only in-frame clones, not every one. This sample has approximately 240,000 clones, with more than 75% found just once. The sequencing input was peripheral blood. Source of these receptors: a man aged 50-59 years who had recovered from COVID-19.

This clone was observed a handful of times. The chain is built from TRBV28 and TRBJ2-7; 9 bases align to TRBD2. Unmatched junction bases numbered 11, after V lost 7 bases and J lost 4 bases. CDR3 size: 15 residues. From germline, CDR1 is MDHEN and CDR2 SYDVKM. CDR3 amino acids: CASISPGSGSYEQYF. In DNA form, the CDR3 reads TGTGCCAGCATCAGCCCGGGTAGCGGGAGTTACGAGCAGTACTTC. The variable domain in full, with the rest retrieved from reference TRBV28 and TRBJ2-7, is DVKVTQSSRYLVKRTGEKVFLECVQDMDHENMFWYRQDPGLGLRLIYFSYDVKMKEKGDIPEGYSVSREKKERFSLILESASTNQTSMYLCASISPGSGSYEQYFGPGTRLTVT.

The chain combines TRBV28 with TRBJ1-1; D call uncertain. The CDR3 contains 13 residues. The V gene lost 8 bases and the J gene lost 0 bases, with 10 bases spanning the gap. CDR1 and CDR2 (germline): MDHEN, SYDVKM. Here the CDR3 reads CASGRKLNTEAFF. CDR3 in DNA: TGTGCCAGCGGCCGAAAGTTGAACACTGAAGCTTTCTTT. The whole variable domain, remainder taken from reference TRBV28 and TRBJ1-1, is DVKVTQSSRYLVKRTGEKVFLECVQDMDHENMFWYRQDPGLGLRLIYFSYDVKMKEKGDIPEGYSVSREKKERFSLILESASTNQTSMYLCASGRKLNTEAFFGQGTRLTVV.

CDR3 DNA sequence: TGTGCCTGGAGAGCCCGACTAGCGGGATCCTACAATGAGCAGTTCTTC. Protein product: CAWRARLAGSYNEQFF. The chain is built from TRBV30 and TRBJ2-1; TRBD2 agrees at 11 bases. Germline CDR1 reads GTSNPN; CDR2 reads SVGIG (reference sequence). V lost 3 bases to trimming and J lost 1 base; unmatched junction nucleotides: 5. The CDR3 loop spans 16 amino acids.

This chain links TRBV28 with TRBJ2-2; D is uncertain. Germline CDR1 reads MDHEN; CDR2 reads SYDVKM. Trimming removed 6 bases from V and 5 bases from J, with 13 bases in between. CDR3 length: 14 amino acids. In nucleotides, the CDR3 is TGTGCCAGCAGACCCGATCAGGTTACCGGGGAGCTGTTTTTT. It is translated as CASRPDQVTGELFF.

The chain recombines TRBV2 with TRBJ2-5; no clear D. Trimming stripped 2 bases from V and 5 bases from J, with 12 bases between. Germline lookup yields CDR1 SNHLY and CDR2 FYNNEI. This CDR3 contains 14 residues. CDR3 protein: CASSELASMETQYF. The CDR3 DNA is TGTGCCAGCAGTGAATTAGCAAGCATGGAGACCCAGTACTTC.

The genes are TRBV28 and TRBJ2-2, with unresolved D. The CDR3 totals 15 residues. V lost 3 bases and J lost 5, with 13 bases in between. Germline V lookup: CDR1 MDHEN, CDR2 SYDVKM. The DNA of the CDR3 is TGTGCCAGCAGTTTTTCGGGTTGGCAGACCGGGGAGCTGTTTTTT. It yields the protein CASSFSGWQTGELFF.

The rearrangement joins TRBV7-2 to TRBJ1-2; maybe TRBD1 (6 bases). The CDR3 runs 13 residues. V was trimmed by 8 bases and J by 4 bases, leaving 14 bases between them. Germline-derived CDR1 and CDR2 are SGHTA and FQGNSA. The CDR3 region has the DNA TGTGCCAGCCGTTCGGACAGTGTCTATGGCTACACCTTC. Encoded protein: CASRSDSVYGYTF. Using reference TRBV7-2 and TRBJ1-2 for the parts outside the CDR3, the full variable domain is GAGVSQSPSNKVTEKGKDVELRCDPISGHTALYWYRQSLGQGLEFLIYFQGNSAPDKSGLPSDRFSAERTGGSVSTLTIQRTQQEDSAVYLCASRSDSVYGYTFGSGTRLTVV.

The V call is TRBV6-6, the J call TRBJ2-1; D might be TRBD1 (5 bases). Germline V CDR1 and CDR2: MNHNY, SVGAGI (reference sequence). The CDR3 is made up of 16 amino acids. The ends were cut back, 0 bases at V and 2 bases at J, with 11 bases in the middle. Written as DNA, the CDR3 is TGTGCCAGCAGTTACTCCGGGCAGGGAACCTACAATGAGCAGTTCTTC. Its translation is CASSYSGQGTYNEQFF.

The J gene is TRBJ2-7, the V gene TRBV6-5; no clear D. The CDR3 has 13 amino acids. Germline V gene lookup returns CDR1 MNHEY and CDR2 SVGAGI. Trimming took 5 bases from V and 7 from J, leaving 15 bases between them. The CDR3 loop is CASSLHSDLEQYF. CDR3 DNA sequence: TGTGCCAGCAGTCTCCACTCTGATTTGGAGCAGTACTTC.

This rearrangement joins TRBV7-9 to TRBJ1-2; D is uncertain. There are 13 residues in the CDR3. Germline V gene lookup returns CDR1 SEHNR and CDR2 FQNEAQ (reference sequence). V was clipped by 5 bases and J by 7 bases, with 14 bases between them. For the CDR3, the DNA is TGTGCCAGCAGCCTGACTGACCCTAGTGGCTACACCTTC. This sequence encodes CASSLTDPSGYTF. The full variable domain, its missing parts supplied by reference TRBV7-9 and TRBJ1-2, is DTGVSQNPRHKITKRGQNVTFRCDPISEHNRLYWYRQTLGQGPEFLTYFQNEAQLEKSRLLSDRFSAERPKGSFSTLEIQRTEQGDSAMYLCASSLTDPSGYTFGSGTRLTVV.

This clone was found once. This chain joins TRBV29-1 and TRBJ2-1, with 7 bases identical to TRBD1. This CDR3 region has 14 residues. V lost 7 bases, J lost 0 bases, and 6 bases stayed unmatched. Looked up from germline, CDR1 is SQVTM and CDR2 is ANQGSEA. The CDR3 spells CSELQGLSYNEQFF. The CDR3 DNA follows: TGCAGCGAATTACAGGGGCTCTCCTACAATGAGCAGTTCTTC.

The chain recombines TRBV27 with TRBJ2-2, with 10 positions matching TRBD2. The junction had 13 bases not matched to a gene; V was cut back by 8 bases and J by 7 bases. Germline V gives CDR1 MNHEY, CDR2 SMNVEV (reference sequence). This CDR3 is 16 amino acids long. CDR3 nucleotides: TGTGCCAGCGGGGAACCGACTAGCGGGCGTGGCGGGGAGCTGTTTTTT. Its protein product is CASGEPTSGRGGELFF.

The chain has TRBV19 and TRBJ2-2; 7 nucleotides match TRBD2. The trim removed 9 bases at V and 1 base at J, leaving 11 bases unmatched. The germline V gene has CDR1 LNHDA and CDR2 SQIVND (reference sequence). This CDR3 is 16 amino acids long. The CDR3 region is CAREPTGGGNTGELFF. The CDR3 nucleotides read TGTGCCAGGGAACCGACGGGAGGCGGGAACACCGGGGAGCTGTTTTTT.

The DNA of the CDR3 is TGCGCCAGTCGGACAGGGGGCGGATTGGCCTACGAGCAGTACTTC. As protein: CASRTGGGLAYEQYF. The V gene is TRBV5-1, the J gene TRBJ2-7; 11 nucleotides align to TRBD1. This CDR3 region has 15 residues. CDR1 is SGHRS, CDR2 YFSETQ, per germline. Trimming cost V 8 bases and J 2 bases; bases outside gene matches: 9.

The rearrangement joins TRBV28 to TRBJ2-7, with D unresolved. V was cut by 4 bases and J by 12 bases, with 10 bases left in between. The germline CDR1 and CDR2 sequences are MDHEN and SYDVKM. The CDR3 has 10 amino acids. The CDR3 protein is CASSSEAWYF. The CDR3 nucleotides read TGTGCCAGCAGTTCTGAGGCCTGGTACTTC.

This clone was seen a handful of times. This rearrangement joins TRBV23-1 to TRBJ2-7, with 7 bases aligning to TRBD1. TRBV23-1 is marked as an open reading frame, function uncertain. V shed 4 bases, J shed 6 bases, and the junction held 6 bases outside the gene matches. The CDR3 contains 13 residues. CDR3: CASSPRTGSEQYF. CDR3 DNA: TGCGCCAGCAGTCCCCGGACAGGTAGCGAGCAGTACTTC.

The chain links TRBV24-1 to TRBJ2-1, with D possibly being TRBD2 (6 bases). Germline CDR1 is KGHDR and CDR2 is SFDVKD. V lost 4 bases, J lost 8 bases, and 14 bases lay in between. The CDR3 is 14 residues long. CDR3 sequence (DNA): TGTGCCACCAGTGACCCCGGGACTCCTGATGAGCAGTTCTTC. This gives the protein CATSDPGTPDEQFF.

V gene TRBV11-2 combines with J gene TRBJ2-3; D remains unclear. The CDR3 is made up of 13 amino acids. Germline V lookup: CDR1 SGHAT, CDR2 FQNNGV. Trimming left V 2 bases short and J 5 bases short, with 8 bases between. The CDR3 here is CASSLTRRDTQYF. CDR3 sequence (DNA): TGTGCCAGCAGCTTAACGAGGAGAGATACGCAGTATTTT.

CDR3 sequence: CASSKTSADTQYF. CDR3 in DNA: TGTGCCAGCAGCAAAACTAGCGCAGATACGCAGTATTTT. This chain joins TRBV21-1 and TRBJ2-3; the table assigns TRBD2, which was not confirmed against the DNA. TRBV21-1 is labeled a pseudogene. The CDR3 has 13 amino acids.

A single count supports this clone. J is TRBJ1-2 and V is TRBV5-5, with a tentative D call TRBD1 (6 bases). Germline V gene lookup returns CDR1 SGHKS and CDR2 YYEKEE (reference sequence). This CDR3 contains 15 residues. V lost 2 bases and J lost 3, with 14 bases in between. The CDR3 DNA sequence: TGTGCCAGCAGCTTACAGGGTCCCCTCTACTATGGCTACACCTTC. This translates into CASSLQGPLYYGYTF.

The DNA of the CDR3 is TGTGCCACCAGTGATTGGGGACAGTCGTATGGCTACACCTTC. Its translation is CATSDWGQSYGYTF. The chain has TRBV24-1 and TRBJ1-2; 7 positions agree with TRBD1. The CDR3 length is 14 residues. J gave up 5 bases and V 2 bases, and 4 bases lay outside the gene matches. In germline, CDR1 is KGHDR, CDR2 SFDVKD.

The chain recombines TRBV5-1 with TRBJ2-1, with 9 bases that match TRBD2. The CDR3 is 15 amino acids. Trimming took 3 bases from V and 9 from J; bases not matched to a gene: 10. Germline V gene data show CDR1 as SGHRS and CDR2 as YFSETQ. The CDR3 sequence is CASSWLAGTVGEQFF. In DNA form, the CDR3 reads TGCGCCAGCAGCTGGCTAGCGGGGACCGTCGGTGAGCAGTTCTTC.

This chain joins TRBV7-2 and TRBJ1-4; 9 bases are a match to TRBD1. Per the germline V gene, CDR1 is SGHTA and CDR2 is FQGNSA. Trimming cost V 6 bases and J 10 bases; bases outside gene matches: 9. The CDR3 is made up of 14 amino acids. The CDR3: CASRPDRGSGKLFF. The CDR3 coding sequence is TGTGCCAGCAGACCAGACAGGGGGAGCGGAAAACTGTTTTTT.

The chain joins TRBV28 to TRBJ2-1; 11 nucleotides agree with TRBD2. This CDR3 is built from 15 residues. Trimming took 6 bases from V and 4 from J; bases not matched to a gene: 5. Germline CDR1 reads MDHEN; CDR2 reads SYDVKM. The CDR3: CASRGIAGGYNEQFF. The CDR3 DNA is TGTGCCAGCAGAGGAATAGCGGGAGGGTACAATGAGCAGTTCTTC.